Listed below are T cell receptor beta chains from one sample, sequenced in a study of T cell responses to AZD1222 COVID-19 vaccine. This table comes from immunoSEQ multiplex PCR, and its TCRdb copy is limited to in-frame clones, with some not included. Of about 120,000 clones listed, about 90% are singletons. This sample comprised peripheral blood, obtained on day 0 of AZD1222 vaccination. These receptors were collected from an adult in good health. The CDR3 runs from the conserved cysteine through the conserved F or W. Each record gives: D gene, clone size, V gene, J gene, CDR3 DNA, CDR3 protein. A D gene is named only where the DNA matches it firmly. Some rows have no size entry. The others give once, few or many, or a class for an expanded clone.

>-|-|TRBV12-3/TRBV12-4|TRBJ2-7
TGTGCCAGCAGCTTTCCTCCTCCCTACGAGCAGTACTTC
CASSFPPPYEQYF
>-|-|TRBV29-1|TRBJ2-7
TGCAGCGTTGAAGAAAGTGACAGTGAGCAGTACTTC
CSVEESDSEQYF
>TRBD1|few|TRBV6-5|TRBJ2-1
TGTGCCAGCGCCGGGACAGAAGATTACAATGAGCAGTTCTTC
CASAGTEDYNEQFF
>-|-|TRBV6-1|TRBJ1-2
TGTGCCAGCAGTCGGCCCGCGGAGCGTGGCTACACCTTC
CASSRPAERGYTF
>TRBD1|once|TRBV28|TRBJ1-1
TGTGCCAGCAGTCAACCTGACAGGGCAAGGAAAGCTTTCTTT
CASSQPDRARKAFF
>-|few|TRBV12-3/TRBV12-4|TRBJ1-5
TGTGCCAGCAGTTGGTTGATGAGTCAGCCCCAGCATTTT
CASSWLMSQPQHF
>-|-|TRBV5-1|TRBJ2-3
TGCGCCAGCAGCTTTCAGGGGGGAGGGCCAGATACGCAGTATTTT
CASSFQGGGPDTQYF
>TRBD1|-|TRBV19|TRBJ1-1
TGTGCCAGTAGGTACACAGGGGGGAACACTGAAGCTTTCTTT
CASRYTGGNTEAFF
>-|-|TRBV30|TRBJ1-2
TGTGCCTGCCGGCCCGGGGGTTCGCACTATGGCTACACCTTC
CACRPGGSHYGYTF
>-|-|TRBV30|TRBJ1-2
TGTGCCTGGAGTGTAGTCGGATCAGACTACACCTTC
CAWSVVGSDYTF
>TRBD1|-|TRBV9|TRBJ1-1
TGTGCCAGCAGCGCGAGGGACAGCAGGGACACTGAAGCTTTCTTT
CASSARDSRDTEAFF
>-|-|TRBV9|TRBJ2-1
TGTGCCAGCAGCCCTAGGGGCGGGTCACCCCATGAGCAGTTCTTC
CASSPRGGSPHEQFF
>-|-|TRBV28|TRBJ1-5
TGTGCCAGCAGTTTAATTCCGCCCCAGCATTTT
CASSLIPPQHF
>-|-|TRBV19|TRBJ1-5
TGTGCCAGTAGTAGGGGGTTCCAGCCCCAGCATTTT
CASSRGFQPQHF
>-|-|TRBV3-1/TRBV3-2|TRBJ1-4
TGTGCCAGCAGCCAAGGGGGGACAACCGAAAAACTGTTTTTT
CASSQGGTTEKLFF
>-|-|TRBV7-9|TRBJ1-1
TGTGCCAGCAGTTTGACAGACACTGAAGCTTTCTTT
CASSLTDTEAFF
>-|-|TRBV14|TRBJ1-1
TGTGCCAGCAGCCAAGGGCAGATTGAAGCTTTCTTT
CASSQGQIEAFF
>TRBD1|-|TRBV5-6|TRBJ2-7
TGTGCCAGCAGCTTGGCGGGACAGGGGTGGTACGAGCAGTACTTC
CASSLAGQGWYEQYF
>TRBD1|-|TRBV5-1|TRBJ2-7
TGCGCCAGCAGCTTGAGGGACAGGGGAAACGAGCAGTACTTC
CASSLRDRGNEQYF
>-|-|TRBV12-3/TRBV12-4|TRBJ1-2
TGTGCCAGCAGTAAAGGGACGAATGGCTACACCTTC
CASSKGTNGYTF
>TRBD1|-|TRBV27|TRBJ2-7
TGTGCCAGCAGTCCCTCACAGGGGGAGAGCTCCTACGAGCAGTACTTC
CASSPSQGESSYEQYF
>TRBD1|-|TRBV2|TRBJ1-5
TGTGCCAGCAGTAAGGAGACAGGGTTCAATCAGCCCCAGCATTTT
CASSKETGFNQPQHF
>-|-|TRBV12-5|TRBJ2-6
TGTGCTAGTGGTTCATCTGGGGCCAACGTCCTGACTTTC
CASGSSGANVLTF
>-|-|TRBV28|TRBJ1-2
TGTGCCAGCAGGGGACGCCGGACAGCGCTAAACTATGGCTACACCTTC
CASRGRRTALNYGYTF
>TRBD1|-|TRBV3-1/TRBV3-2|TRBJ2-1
TGTGCCACGCGGACAGGGAGCTACAATGAGCAGTTCTTC
CATRTGSYNEQFF
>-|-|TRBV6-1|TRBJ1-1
TGTGCCAGCAGTGAAAAAGTAGTGCTGAACACTGAAGCTTTCTTT
CASSEKVVLNTEAFF
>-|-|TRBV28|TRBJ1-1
TGTGCCTTTGGGGACCTGAACACTGAAGCTTTCTTT
CAFGDLNTEAFF
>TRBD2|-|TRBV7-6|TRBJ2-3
TGTGCCAGCAGCTTAGTGGCTAGCGGGGGGGCAAATACGCAGTATTTT
CASSLVASGGANTQYF
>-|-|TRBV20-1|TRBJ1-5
TGCAGTGCAATAGGTAGTCTGTCCCAGCATTTT
CSAIGSLSQHF
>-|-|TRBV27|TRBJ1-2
TGTGCCAGCAGTTTGATCGGTCGGGGGACATTCTCCTATGGCTACACCTTC
CASSLIGRGTFSYGYTF
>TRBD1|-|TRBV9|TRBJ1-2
TGTGCCAGCAGCGTAGGCGGACAGGGAAACTATGGCTACACCTTC
CASSVGGQGNYGYTF
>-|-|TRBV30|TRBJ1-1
TGTGCCTGGAGTGTACAGGACACTGAAGCTTTCTTT
CAWSVQDTEAFF
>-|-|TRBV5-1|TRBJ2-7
TGCGCCAGCAGCTCTAGGGCGTTGTCCTACGAGCAGTACTTC
CASSSRALSYEQYF
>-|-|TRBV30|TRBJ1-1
TGTGCCTGGAGGGATCTATCCTACACTGAAGCTTTCTTT
CAWRDLSYTEAFF
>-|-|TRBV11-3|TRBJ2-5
TGTGCCAGCAGCTTTACCGGGAGCGAGACCCAGTACTTC
CASSFTGSETQYF
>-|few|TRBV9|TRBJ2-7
TGTGCCAGCAGCCCCCAGGGAGGTGCTTACGAGCAGTACTTC
CASSPQGGAYEQYF
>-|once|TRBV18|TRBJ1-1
TGTGCCAGCTCACCACAGGGTTTTCGGAACACTGAAGCTTTCTTT
CASSPQGFRNTEAFF
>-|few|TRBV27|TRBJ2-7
TGTGCCAGCAGTTGGGGGACGGGGTACGAGCAGTACTTC
CASSWGTGYEQYF
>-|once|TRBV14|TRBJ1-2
TGTGCCAGCAGCTCAAGGGCTAACTATGGCTACACCTTC
CASSSRANYGYTF
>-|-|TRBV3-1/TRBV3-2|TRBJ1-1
TGTGCCAGCAGCCAGGGACGGACTCTCACTGAAGCTTTCTTT
CASSQGRTLTEAFF
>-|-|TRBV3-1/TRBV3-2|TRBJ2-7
TGTGCCAGCAGCCAAGCCAGGGGTTCCTACGAGCAGTACTTC
CASSQARGSYEQYF
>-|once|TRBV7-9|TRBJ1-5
TGTGCCAGCAACAGTCTAGGGAATCAGCCCCAGCATTTT
CASNSLGNQPQHF
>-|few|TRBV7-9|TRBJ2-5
TGTGCCAGCAGCTTAGTCACAGGACCTCAAGAGACCCAGTACTTC
CASSLVTGPQETQYF
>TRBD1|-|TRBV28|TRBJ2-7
TGTGCCAGCAGGCCAACAGGGGGCGCCGAGCAGTACTTC
CASRPTGGAEQYF
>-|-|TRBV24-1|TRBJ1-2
TGTGCCACCAGTGATGGGCCTGATCTTGGTGGCTACACCTTC
CATSDGPDLGGYTF
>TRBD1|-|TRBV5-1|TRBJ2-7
TGCGCCAGCAGCCCGCCGGGACAGGGTACATACGAGCAGTACTTC
CASSPPGQGTYEQYF
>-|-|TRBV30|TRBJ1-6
TGTGCCTGGAGAACAAGACAGAGAGATTCACCCCTCCACTTT
CAWRTRQRDSPLHF
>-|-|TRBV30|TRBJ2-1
TGTGCCTGGAGCCAGCAGATTTACAATGAGCAGTTCTTC
CAWSQQIYNEQFF
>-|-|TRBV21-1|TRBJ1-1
TGTGCCAGCAGCTCCCTTAGACAGGGCCCCACTGAAGCTTTCTTT
CASSSLRQGPTEAFF
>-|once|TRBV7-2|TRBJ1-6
TGTGCCAGCAGTTTGGAGGGGCGTTCACCTTCACCCCTCCACTTT
CASSLEGRSPSPLHF